This T cell receptor (beta chain) emerged from a study of blood T cell repertoires in COVID-19. Overall study: Collection of acute and convalescent COVID-19 samples took place in the United States, Italy and Spain. PBMCs, B-cell-depleted T cells, or T cells provided the cDNA or gDNA that made up the material.

CDR1 MNHEY and CDR2 SVGAGI come from the germline V gene. This CDR3 has 14 amino acids. V lost 6 bases and J lost 3, with 11 bases in between. This clone was recorded only once. Under the authors' procedure: The assay estimated nucleated cells by amplifying reference gene primers. The repertoire was sequenced with immunoSEQ multiplex PCR; TCRdb's copy has only in-frame clones and lacks some. From that table come the V and J calls and clone size; the DNA was used to work out D and trimming. This sample has under 300,000 clones; around 86% occur once, and the top ten carry more than 1.5%. Sequenced material: peripheral blood. This clonotype originated in a man younger than 45 who had recovered from COVID-19. The chain is built from TRBV6-5 and TRBJ1-4; D is unresolved. This chain's CDR3 is CASRTRVANEKLFF. The CDR3 DNA sequence: TGTGCCAGCAGGACACGAGTGGCTAATGAAAAACTGTTTTTT.